The sequence of this T cell receptor beta chain was determined in a study of T cell clonality in common variable immunodeficiency. Study outcomes and limitations: Reportedly, TCR beta sequences from common variable immunodeficiency showed fewer deletions and N-nucleotide insertions.

Profiling relied on immunoSEQ multiplex PCR, and the TCRdb table lists in-frame clones only, not all of them. The sample holds some 11,000 clones, and no clone turns up only once. The trim removed 2 bases at V and 4 bases at J, leaving 6 bases unmatched. CDR3 length equals 15 residues. From germline, CDR1 is KGHSH and CDR2 LQKENI. This clone was recorded at least ten times. Its specificity is unknown. Read data end 3 residues before the CDR3 end; the end is taken from the germline J gene. The sequenced material came from peripheral blood mononuclear cells. The chain recombines TRBV18 with TRBJ1-1; 8 nucleotides line up with TRBD1. The sequence was obtained from a human donor with common variable immunodeficiency. Partial CDR3 DNA: TGTGCCAGCTCACCATCGACAGGGGAGGGCACTGAA. As protein: CASSPSTGEGTE. The whole CDR3 sequence is CASSPSTGEGTEAFF.